Listed below are T cell receptor beta chains from one sample, sequenced in a study of esophageal squamous cell carcinoma under preoperative chemotherapy. Via MiXCR, TCRdb re-called the PCR reads, giving one row per CDR3 protein. This table has about 11,000 distinct CDR3 sequences, roughly 59% appearing once. This sample was taken from a patient given preoperative chemotherapy. These receptors came from a human donor with esophageal squamous cell carcinoma. The donor label of this sample is uncertain. CDR3s include the opening cysteine and the closing phenylalanine or tryptophan. D genes are given only for firm matches. Where a row states a size, it is once, few, many or the class of an expanded clone; other rows omit it.

d_call	v_call	clone_size	j_call	cdr3_aa	cdr3_nt
NA	TRBV6-1	NA	TRBJ2-5	CASSRQGGGETQYF	TGTGCCAGCAGCAGACAGGGAGGGGGGGAGACCCAGTACTTC
NA	TRBV7-8	few	TRBJ2-1	CASSLEGADPHNEQFF	TGTGCCAGCAGCTTAGAGGGTGCAGATCCGCACAATGAGCAGTTCTTC
TRBD2	TRBV6-1	NA	TRBJ2-3	CASSQGLAGTDTQYF	TGTGCCAGCAGCCAAGGACTAGCGGGAACAGATACGCAGTATTTT
NA	TRBV5-1	many	TRBJ2-1	CASSPRGGPNEQFF	TGCGCCAGCAGCCCCCGAGGAGGCCCCAATGAGCAGTTCTTC
TRBD1	TRBV6-1	NA	TRBJ2-5	CASTGTVVVASSYNEQYF	TGTGCCAGCACCGGGACAGTCGTGGTAGCGAGCTCCTACAATGAGCAGTACTTC
NA	TRBV7-2	NA	TRBJ2-1	CASSLALQGQGEQFF	TGTGCCAGCAGCTTAGCTCTGCAGGGTCAGGGTGAGCAGTTCTTC
NA	TRBV6-1	few	TRBJ2-1	CASGQTYEQFF	TGTGCCAGCGGGCAGACCTACGAGCAGTTCTTC
NA	TRBV6-1	NA	TRBJ2-7	CASSRTRPPSPDEQYF	TGTGCCAGCAGTCGCACCCGACCCCCGAGCCCGGACGAGCAGTACTTC
NA	TRBV7-9	NA	TRBJ2-1	CASSKGGAFKETQFF	TGTGCCAGCAGTAAAGGGGGGGCTTTCAAGGAGACCCAGTTCTTC
NA	TRBV11-3	few	TRBJ2-7	CASSDGVGVGYEQYF	TGTGCCAGCAGCGACGGGGTCGGGGTCGGCTACGAGCAGTACTTC
NA	TRBV6-5	medium-sized	TRBJ2-1	CASSYSLGAQFF	TGTGCCAGCAGTTACTCGCTGGGGGCCCAATTCTTC
NA	TRBV6-1	NA	TRBJ2-1	CASRTVNEQFF	TGTGCCAGCAGAACCGTTAATGAGCAGTTCTTC
NA	TRBV7-8	NA	TRBJ2-1	CASSSQGTGDIQFF	TGTGCCAGCAGCTCGCAGGGTACAGGAGACATTCAGTTCTTC
TRBD1	TRBV7-9	NA	TRBJ2-7	CASSLASDRGDEQYF	TGTGCCAGCAGCTTAGCATCCGACAGGGGGGACGAGCAGTACTTC
NA	TRBV12-3/TRBV12-4	NA	TRBJ2-3	CASSFDATLTDTQYF	TGTGCCAGCAGTTTTGACGCAACATTGACAGATACGCAGTATTTT
NA	TRBV10-1	NA	TRBJ2-3	CANTSRTDTQYF	TGCGCCAACACCTCCCGTACAGATACGCAGTATTTT
NA	TRBV6-1	NA	TRBJ2-1	CASIASPGRNEQFF	TGTGCCAGCATCGCTAGCCCCGGGCGCAATGAGCAGTTCTTC
TRBD2	TRBV25-1	once	TRBJ2-1	CASSDPTSAETQFF	TGTGCCAGCAGTGACCCTACTAGCGCAGAGACCCAGTTCTTC
TRBD2	TRBV7-6	NA	TRBJ2-3	CASSLLAGGADTQYF	TGTGCCAGCAGCTTGTTAGCGGGAGGTGCAGATACGCAGTATTTT
TRBD1	TRBV6-1	NA	TRBJ2-1	CASSIPGTAREQFF	TGTGCCAGCAGTATTCCCGGGACAGCCCGCGAGCAGTTCTTC
TRBD2	TRBV10-1	many	TRBJ2-2	CASSELAGGAGELFF	TGCGCCAGCAGTGAGCTAGCGGGAGGGGCCGGGGAGCTGTTTTTT
NA	TRBV10-1	NA	TRBJ2-5	CASRDPPDGGTQYF	TGCGCCAGCAGAGACCCACCGGATGGGGGGACCCAGTACTTC
NA	TRBV6-1	NA	TRBJ2-3	CAGSGARDPDTQYF	TGTGCGGGCAGTGGGGCGAGGGATCCAGATACGCAGTACTTT
TRBD2	TRBV6-1	NA	TRBJ2-3	CAGSGGAHPETQYF	TGTGCGGGCAGCGGGGGGGCCCACCCCGAGACGCAGTATTTT
TRBD1	TRBV6-1	NA	TRBJ2-5	CASREDRSSYNEQYF	TGTGCCAGCAGGGAGGACAGGAGCTCCTACAATGAGCAGTACTTC
NA	TRBV7-6	few	TRBJ2-1	CASSSSGGRGGNEQFF	TGTGCCAGCAGCTCCTCTGGCGGGAGAGGGGGCAATGAGCAGTTCTTC
TRBD1	TRBV6-1	many	TRBJ2-1	CASTGPYGDRANYEQFF	TGTGCCAGCACAGGCCCTTACGGCGACAGGGCAAACTACGAGCAGTTCTTC
NA	TRBV6-1	NA	TRBJ2-7	CASSESWGRDKDTQYF	TGTGCCAGCAGTGAATCGTGGGGGAGAGACAAAGATACGCAGTACTTC
TRBD1	TRBV6-1	few	TRBJ2-5	CASTKTGQQETQYF	TGTGCCAGCACTAAGACGGGACAGCAAGAGACCCAGTACTTC
TRBD2	TRBV4-2	NA	TRBJ2-1	CASMKWGGIYNEQFF	TGTGCCAGCATGAAGTGGGGGGGGATTTACAATGAGCAGTTCTTC
NA	TRBV7-6	many	TRBJ2-5	CASSTSQGSEQYF	TGTGCCAGCAGCACATCCCAAGGGTCAGAGCAGTACTTC
NA	TRBV6-1	NA	TRBJ2-4	CASSSLGRVSGLATKDTQYF	TGTGCCAGCAGCTCACTAGGCCGCGTCTCGGGGCTGGCGACCAAAGATACGCAGTATTTC
TRBD1	TRBV10-3	NA	TRBJ2-1	CTLTTGVVNEQFF	TGCACGCTTACAACAGGGGTGGTGAATGAGCAGTTCTTC